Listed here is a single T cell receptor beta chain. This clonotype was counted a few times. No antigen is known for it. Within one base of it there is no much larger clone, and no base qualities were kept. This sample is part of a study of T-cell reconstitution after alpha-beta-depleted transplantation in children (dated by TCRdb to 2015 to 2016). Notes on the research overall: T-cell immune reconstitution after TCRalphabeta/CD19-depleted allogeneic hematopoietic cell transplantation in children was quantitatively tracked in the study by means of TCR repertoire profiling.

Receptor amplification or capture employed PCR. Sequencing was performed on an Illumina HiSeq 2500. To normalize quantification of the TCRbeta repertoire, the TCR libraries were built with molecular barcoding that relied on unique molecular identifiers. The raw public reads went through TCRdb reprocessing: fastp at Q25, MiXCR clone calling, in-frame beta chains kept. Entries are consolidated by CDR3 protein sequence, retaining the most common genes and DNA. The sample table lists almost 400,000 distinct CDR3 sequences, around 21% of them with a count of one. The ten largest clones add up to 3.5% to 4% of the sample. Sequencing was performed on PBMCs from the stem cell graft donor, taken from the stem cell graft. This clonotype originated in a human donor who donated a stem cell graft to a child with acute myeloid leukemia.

The CDR3 region has the sequence CASSLSAGQGYYEQYF. The sequenced DNA is TGTGCCAGCAGCTTAAGTGCGGGACAGGGTTACTACGAGCAGTACTTC. The sequence joins TRBV7-9 to TRBJ2-7, with 9 middle bases fitting TRBD1. V is pruned by 2 bases and J by 3 bases, leaving 8 bases of the junction without a gene match. According to the germline V gene (reference sequence), CDR1 reads SEHNR and CDR2 reads FQNEAQ. From cysteine to phenylalanine, the CDR3 is 16 amino acids long. Only the CDR3 part of the read is kept: 48 bases, read in frame from the first base. Extended through the reference TRBV7-9 and TRBJ2-7 proteins, this CDR3 yields the full variable domain: DTGVSQNPRHKITKRGQNVTFRCDPISEHNRLYWYRQTLGQGPEFLTYFQNEAQLEKSRLLSDRFSAERPKGSFSTLEIQRTEQGDSAMYLCASSLSAGQGYYEQYFGPGTRLTVT.